A single sample is the source of the 31 T cell receptor beta chains below, sequenced in a study of PD-1 blockade in classical Hodgkin lymphoma. The time point here: cycle 4 day 1 (C4D1), after about 6 weeks of nivolumab. Each of the patients experienced relapse following autologous stem cell transplantation, and their brentuximab vedotin exposure differed. The assay was immunoSEQ multiplex PCR, and TCRdb's table has in-frame clones only and misses some. The sample lists roughly 30,000 clones, about four fifths occurring once. This material consisted of peripheral blood mononuclear cells (PBMCs), taken before the fourth cycle of nivolumab. The origin of the receptors is a human donor with classical Hodgkin lymphoma.

This sequence joins TRBV13 and TRBJ1-2, with 8 bases aligning to TRBD1. The CDR3 is made up of 14 amino acids. In germline, CDR1 is PRHDT, CDR2 FYEKMQ (reference sequence). With 4 bases clipped from V and 4 bases from J, the junction kept 5 bases outside the gene matches. CDR3 protein: CASSSGQGGYGYTF. In DNA form, the CDR3 reads TGTGCCAGCAGCTCCGGACAGGGCGGCTATGGCTACACCTTC.

This rearrangement joins TRBV13 to TRBJ2-3; perhaps TRBD1 as D (5 bases). The CDR3 loop spans 15 amino acids. Germline CDR1 is PRHDT and CDR2 is FYEKMQ (reference sequence). Trimming removed 5 bases from V and 0 bases from J, with 12 bases in between. CDR3 coding DNA: TGTGCCAGCAGCCTCGCCGACAGTAGCACAGATACGCAGTATTTT. As protein: CASSLADSSTDTQYF.

The rearrangement uses TRBV4-1 and TRBJ1-1; no definite D call. Germline V gene lookup returns CDR1 MGHRA and CDR2 YSYEKL. This CDR3 contains 13 residues. Trimming left V 0 bases short and J 11 bases short, with 13 bases between. The CDR3 DNA reads as TGCGCCAGCAGCCAAGATCCGGACCGAGGGGCTTTCTTT. Translating gives CASSQDPDRGAFF.

The rearrangement links TRBV2 to TRBJ2-3; 12 bases line up with TRBD2. Looked up from germline, CDR1 is SNHLY and CDR2 is FYNNEI. The junction had 9 bases not matched to a gene; V was cut back by 5 bases and J by 6 bases. This CDR3 is 16 amino acids long. The CDR3 DNA follows: TGTGCCAGCAGTAAATTGACTAGCGGGAGACTGGATACGCAGTATTTT. Translation gives CASSKLTSGRLDTQYF.

This clone has a single count. The chain is built from TRBV5-6 and TRBJ2-7; D gene unclear. This CDR3 contains 14 residues. CDR1 is SGHDT and CDR2 is YYEEEE in the germline V gene. Trimming shortened V by 2 bases and J by 0 bases, and 9 bases separated the two germline ends. For the CDR3, the DNA is TGTGCCAGCAGCTTCCTGATATCCTCCTACGAGCAGTACTTC. Protein sequence: CASSFLISSYEQYF.

The chain has TRBV5-1 and TRBJ1-6, with D unresolved. This CDR3 comprises 16 residues. Trimming removed 0 bases at V and 5 bases at J, with 12 bases between. Germline V gives CDR1 SGHRS, CDR2 YFSETQ. CDR3 bases: TGCGCCAGCAGCTTGGTTCCTGGGCCTGATAATTCACCCCTCCACTTT. Translated: CASSLVPGPDNSPLHF.

The rearrangement links TRBV5-1 to TRBJ1-2, with D uncertain. Germline V lookup: CDR1 SGHRS, CDR2 YFSETQ. This CDR3 has 14 residues. Trimming removed 2 bases at V and 0 bases at J, with 8 bases between. CDR3 region: CASSLRGTNYGYTF. The CDR3, as DNA: TGCGCCAGCAGCTTAAGAGGGACTAACTATGGCTACACCTTC.

CDR3 nucleotides: TGTGCCAGCAGCTTATTCCGAGCGGGGGTTTTAGAGACCCAGTACTTC. Its translation is CASSLFRAGVLETQYF. The V and J genes are TRBV11-2 and TRBJ2-5; 8 bases line up with TRBD2. This CDR3 region has 16 residues. Germline CDR1 reads SGHAT; CDR2 reads FQNNGV. The V gene end was trimmed by 2 bases and the J gene end by 4 bases; junction bases not matched to a gene: 9. Together with reference TRBV11-2 and TRBJ2-5, the CDR3 gives the full variable domain: EAGVAQSPRYKIIEKRQSVAFWCNPISGHATLYWYQQILGQGPKLLIQFQNNGVVDDSQLPKDRFSAERLKGVDSTLKIQPAKLEDSAVYLCASSLFRAGVLETQYFGPGTRLLVL.

This chain joins TRBV5-6 and TRBJ2-1; 9 positions agree with TRBD1. The V gene's germline CDR1 is SGHDT and CDR2 YYEEEE. This CDR3 has 15 residues. After removal of 0 bases from V and 8 bases from J, the junction contained 6 bases not matched to a gene. CDR3 loop: CASSLGDRGSHEQFF. The CDR3 DNA sequence: TGTGCCAGCAGCTTGGGAGACAGGGGGTCCCATGAGCAGTTCTTC.

The chain employs TRBV29-1 and TRBJ2-1; possibly TRBD1 or TRBD2 for D (5 bases each). Trimming took off 7 bases at V and 4 bases at J, with 14 bases between the two ends. Germline V gene sequence: CDR1 SQVTM, CDR2 ANQGSEA. This CDR3 has 13 amino acids. CDR3 sequence: CSGNRDGYNEQFF. The CDR3, as DNA: TGCAGCGGCAACCGGGACGGGTACAATGAGCAGTTCTTC.

The chain recombines TRBV4-3 with TRBJ1-1; D might be TRBD1 (5 bases). The V end lost 1 base, the J end lost 1 base, and 10 bases lay between the germline ends. Germline values: CDR1 LGHNA, CDR2 YSLEER. This CDR3 comprises 15 residues. CDR3 nucleotide sequence: TGCGCCAGCAGCCAAGGTGGGGCGAGGAACACTGAAGCTTTCTTT. Protein sequence: CASSQGGARNTEAFF.

The chain links TRBV7-2 to TRBJ1-1, with D unclear. The CDR3 length is 15 residues. The V and J ends lost 1 base and 1 base respectively, with 10 bases between them. Germline V CDR1 and CDR2: SGHTA, FQGNSA. CDR3 nucleotides: TGTGCCAGCAGCTTAGGTTGGGCTTCGAACACTGAAGCTTTCTTT. Translated, it gives CASSLGWASNTEAFF.

The J gene is TRBJ2-1, the V gene TRBV7-2; D is uncertain. The ends were cut back, 5 bases at V and 7 bases at J, with 18 bases in the middle. Germline V gene lookup returns CDR1 SGHTA and CDR2 FQGNSA. This CDR3 comprises 15 residues. The CDR3 nucleotides are TGTGCCAGCAGCCTATTCGCTACATCGAGGAATGAGCAGTTCTTC. Protein product: CASSLFATSRNEQFF.

The chain employs TRBV7-2 and TRBJ2-1; D tentatively reads TRBD1 or TRBD2 (5 bases each). Germline assignment: CDR1 SGHTA and CDR2 FQGNSA. There are 17 residues in the CDR3. V shed 6 bases and J shed 8 bases, with 26 bases lying between them. CDR3 sequence (DNA): TGTGCCAGCAGTCAATCGCCCCCGGGACGGCTAAGACATGAGCAGTTCTTC. Residues: CASSQSPPGRLRHEQFF.

The chain carries TRBV5-6 and TRBJ2-3; D not certain. The CDR3 sequence is 11 residues long. Germline CDR1 is SGHDT and CDR2 is YYEEEE. The V end lost 3 bases, the J end lost 2 bases, and 1 base lay between the germline ends. CDR3 sequence (DNA): TGTGCCAGCAGCTCCACAGATACGCAGTATTTT. It is translated as CASSSTDTQYF.

The V and J genes are TRBV11-1 and TRBJ2-7, with D tentatively TRBD1 (5 bases). Germline CDR1 and CDR2: SGHAT and FQDESV (reference sequence). Trimming pared 8 bases from V and 5 bases from J, leaving 22 bases between. This CDR3 contains 15 residues. The CDR3 reads CASRLTGLGGHEQYF. CDR3 DNA sequence: TGTGCCAGCCGGCTCACAGGTCTAGGCGGACACGAGCAGTACTTC.

V gene TRBV23-1 combines with J gene TRBJ2-6; 12 positions agree with TRBD1. TRBV23-1 counts as an open reading frame of uncertain function. This CDR3 spans 17 amino acids. V dropped 4 bases and J dropped 3; count of bases not matched to a gene: 4. The CDR3 DNA follows: TGCGCCAGCAGTCGGGGACAGGGGGCGGGTGGGGCCAACGTCCTGACTTTC. Residues: CASSRGQGAGGANVLTF.

A single count supports this clone. The chain is built from TRBV7-2 and TRBJ2-7; D might be TRBD1 or TRBD2, each matching 5 bases. The germline gives CDR1 SGHTA, CDR2 FQGNSA. This CDR3 spans 14 amino acids. The V and J ends lost 5 bases and 3 bases respectively, with 14 bases between them. This CDR3 is CASSLARDGYEQYF. The DNA of the CDR3 is TGTGCCAGCAGCCTGGCGAGGGACGGCTACGAGCAGTACTTC.

The DNA for the CDR3 is TGTGCCAGCGGACTGCTCCAGGCGGGGGGCACAGATACGCAGTATTTT. It encodes CASGLLQAGGTDTQYF. The chain employs TRBV19 and TRBJ2-3; 7 bases match TRBD2. V was clipped by 9 bases and J by 1 base; unmatched bases: 13. Looked up from germline, CDR1 is LNHDA and CDR2 is SQIVND (reference sequence). This CDR3 comprises 16 residues.

The chain has TRBV15 and TRBJ1-5; D remains unclear. The CDR3 is made up of 15 amino acids. Deletions cut 6 bases from V and 1 base from J, with 13 bases between. Germline CDR1 is LNHNV and CDR2 is YYDKDF (reference sequence). The CDR3 sequence is CATRNEGRSNQPQHF. The CDR3 DNA reads as TGTGCCACCAGGAACGAAGGTCGGAGCAATCAGCCCCAGCATTTT.

The chain recombines TRBV7-9 with TRBJ2-1; 8 bases map to TRBD2. V shed 0 bases and J 6 bases; nucleotides not matched to a gene: 4. This CDR3 region has 15 residues. Germline CDR1 SEHNR, CDR2 FQNEAQ (reference sequence). The CDR3 protein is CASSLAGLGFNEQFF. The CDR3 DNA reads TGTGCCAGCAGCTTAGCGGGACTAGGGTTCAATGAGCAGTTCTTC.

This chain's CDR3 is CASSEWEYSNQPQHF. CDR3 coding DNA: TGTGCCAGCAGCGAATGGGAGTATAGCAATCAGCCCCAGCATTTT. V usage is TRBV7-2 and J usage is TRBJ1-5, with no clear D. The CDR3 extends over 15 amino acids. From germline, CDR1 is SGHTA and CDR2 FQGNSA. Trimming stripped 5 bases from V and 0 bases from J, with 11 bases between.

This clone appeared once. V and J are TRBV5-4 and TRBJ2-2, with 8 positions matching TRBD2. The trim removed 0 bases at V and 5 bases at J, leaving 3 bases unmatched. The CDR3 covers 15 residues. Germline V CDR1 and CDR2: SGHNT, YYREEE (reference sequence). For the CDR3, the DNA is TGTGCCAGCAGCTTGGGCGGGGGGCGGACCGGGGAGCTGTTTTTT. Its protein product is CASSLGGGRTGELFF.

This chain links TRBV15 with TRBJ2-1; unclear D gene. Germline assignment: CDR1 LNHNV and CDR2 YYDKDF (reference sequence). The CDR3 length is 16 residues. Trimming removed 6 bases from V and 4 bases from J, with 19 bases in between. The CDR3: CATRAPQRERYNEQFF. The CDR3 DNA reads as TGTGCCACCAGAGCACCGCAGCGCGAGAGGTACAATGAGCAGTTCTTC.

The V gene is TRBV4-2, the J gene TRBJ1-2; 7 bases map to TRBD1. Unmatched junction bases numbered 12, after V lost 3 bases and J lost 2 bases. Germline-derived CDR1 and CDR2 are LGHNA and YNFKEQ. This CDR3 region has 17 residues. Here the CDR3 DNA reads TGTGCCAGCAGCCATGTAAGGACAGGAGACGGAAACTATGGCTACACCTTC. This encodes CASSHVRTGDGNYGYTF.

This sequence joins TRBV28 and TRBJ2-2; 7 bases are a match to TRBD2. This CDR3 comprises 19 residues. The germline CDR1 and CDR2 sequences are MDHEN and SYDVKM. With 5 bases clipped from V and 1 base from J, the junction kept 16 bases outside the gene matches. Here the CDR3 DNA reads TGTGCCAGCAGTCCCCTTGGTCGGCTAGCGGATTGGAACACCGGGGAGCTGTTTTTT. Translating gives CASSPLGRLADWNTGELFF.

The V gene is TRBV11-2, the J gene TRBJ2-7, with 9 bases lining up with TRBD1. The CDR3 covers 14 residues. Trimming cost V 5 bases and J 3 bases; bases outside gene matches: 5. Germline CDR1 is SGHAT and CDR2 is FQNNGV. The CDR3, as DNA: TGTGCCAGCAGCACCGGGACAGGGAGCTACGAGCAGTACTTC. Its protein is CASSTGTGSYEQYF.

The rearrangement uses TRBV2 and TRBJ2-1; D gene ambiguous. V dropped 6 bases and J dropped 0 bases, with 6 bases sitting between them. CDR3 length equals 13 residues. From germline, CDR1 is SNHLY and CDR2 FYNNEI. The CDR3 DNA is TGTGCCAGCAGGGCGAGCTCCTACAATGAGCAGTTCTTC. Its translation: CASRASSYNEQFF.

The rearrangement links TRBV19 to TRBJ1-1; D possibly corresponds to TRBD1 (6 bases). The germline V gene encodes CDR1 LNHDA and CDR2 SQIVND (reference sequence). CDR3 length: 17 amino acids. V lost 7 bases and J 2 bases, leaving 23 bases between the germline ends. The CDR3 is CASKPQLYWDTNTEAFF. CDR3 sequence (DNA): TGTGCCAGTAAGCCCCAGTTATATTGGGACACCAACACTGAAGCTTTCTTT.

The V call is TRBV15, the J call TRBJ2-3; unclear D gene. This CDR3 is 13 amino acids long. V was pared by 0 bases and J by 7 bases, with 8 bases between. Germline values: CDR1 LNHNV, CDR2 YYDKDF (reference sequence). Here the CDR3 reads CATSRDHGYTQYF. The CDR3 DNA is TGTGCCACCAGCAGAGATCACGGGTATACGCAGTATTTT. Drawing the rest from reference TRBV15 and TRBJ2-3, the complete variable domain is DAMVIQNPRYQVTQFGKPVTLSCSQTLNHNVMYWYQQKSSQAPKLLFHYYDKDFNNEADTPDNFQSRRPNTSFCFLDIRSPGLGDTAMYLCATSRDHGYTQYFGPGTRLTVL.

This sequence joins TRBV27 and TRBJ1-5; 9 bases are a match to TRBD1. This CDR3 is 15 amino acids long. The V segment lost 8 bases and the J segment 6 bases; nucleotides outside the gene matches: 11. Germline V gene lookup returns CDR1 MNHEY and CDR2 SMNVEV (reference sequence). DNA of the CDR3: TGTGCCAGCCACCCGAGGACAGGGGACGGTCAGCCCCAGCATTTT. Encoded protein: CASHPRTGDGQPQHF.